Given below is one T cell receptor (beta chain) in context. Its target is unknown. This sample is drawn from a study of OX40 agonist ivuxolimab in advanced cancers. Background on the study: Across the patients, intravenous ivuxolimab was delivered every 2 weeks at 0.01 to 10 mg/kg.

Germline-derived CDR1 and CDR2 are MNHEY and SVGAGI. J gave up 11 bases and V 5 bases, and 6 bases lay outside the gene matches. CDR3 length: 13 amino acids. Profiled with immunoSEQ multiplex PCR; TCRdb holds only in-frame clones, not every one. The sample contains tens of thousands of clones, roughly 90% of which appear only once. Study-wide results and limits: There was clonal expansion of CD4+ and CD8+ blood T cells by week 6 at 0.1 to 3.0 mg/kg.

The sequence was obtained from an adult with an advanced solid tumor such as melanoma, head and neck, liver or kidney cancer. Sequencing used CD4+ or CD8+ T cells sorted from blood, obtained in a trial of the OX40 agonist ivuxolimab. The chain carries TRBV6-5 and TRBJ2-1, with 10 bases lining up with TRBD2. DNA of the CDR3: TGTGCCAGCAGTGACTATAGCGGGGGGAAGCAGTTCTTC. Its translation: CASSDYSGGKQFF.